The next 24 T cell receptor beta chains were all read from a single sample in a study of blood T cells in healthy people across ages. A second 7 to 11 cycle PCR used barcoded and J-beta primers. TCRdb re-called the 5' RACE reads through MiXCR, storing one row per CDR3 protein. The table lists over 1,500,000 distinct CDR3 sequences, more than 35% of them singletons. The sample was blood. The receptor source for this set is a human donor in good health.

The chain joins TRBV5-6 to TRBJ2-1; 7 positions match TRBD1. The J call may be incorrect, as the DNA end agrees better with TRBJ2-7. Germline CDR1 and CDR2: SGHDT and YYEEEE. There are 16 residues in the CDR3. CDR3 in amino acids: CASSFSPSQGAYEQYF. In DNA, the CDR3 is TGTGCCAGCAGCTTCTCTCCCTCCCAGGGGGCCTACGAGCAGTACTTC.

Many counts were recorded for this clonotype. This chain uses TRBV4-3 with TRBJ2-6; D may correspond to TRBD1 or TRBD2 (6 bases each). The CDR3 totals 18 residues. Germline V gives CDR1 LGHNA, CDR2 YSLEER. Trimming cost V 5 bases and J 0 bases, with 17 bases left between them. CDR3 in DNA: TGCGCCAGCAGCACAAACAGGGACTCCCACTCTGGGGCCAACGTCCTGACTTTC. It encodes CASSTNRDSHSGANVLTF.

J is TRBJ1-1 and V is TRBV7-9; 7 positions match TRBD1. The CDR3 totals 16 residues. Unmatched junction bases numbered 13, after V lost 5 bases and J lost 4 bases. Germline V gene sequence: CDR1 SEHNR, CDR2 FQNEAQ (reference sequence). CDR3: CASSERRDSECTEAFF. The CDR3 coding sequence is TGTGCCAGCAGCGAGCGCAGGGACAGTGAGTGCACTGAAGCTTTCTTT. The full variable domain, with the rest looked up from reference TRBV7-9 and TRBJ1-1, is DTGVSQNPRHKITKRGQNVTFRCDPISEHNRLYWYRQTLGQGPEFLTYFQNEAQLEKSRLLSDRFSAERPKGSFSTLEIQRTEQGDSAMYLCASSERRDSECTEAFFGQGTRLTVV.

The CDR3 is CASSHRQAAAYEQYF. The CDR3 DNA follows: TGCGCCAGCAGCCACAGACAGGCGGCGGCCTACGAGCAGTACTTC. V and J are TRBV4-1 and TRBJ2-7, with D possibly matching TRBD1 (6 bases). This CDR3 has 15 residues. Germline V gene data show CDR1 as MGHRA and CDR2 as YSYEKL. V shed 3 bases and J shed 2 bases, with 14 bases lying between them.

This clonotype was found a few times. The V and J genes are TRBV7-6 and TRBJ2-7; maybe TRBD2 (5 bases). The CDR3 sequence is 14 residues long. CDR1 is SGHVS and CDR2 is FNYEAQ in the germline V gene. V lost 2 bases and J 3 bases, leaving 11 bases between the germline ends. The CDR3 nucleotides are TGTGCCAGCAGCTTAAACGAAGGAGGCTACGAGCAGTACTTC. Its protein is CASSLNEGGYEQYF.

The chain carries TRBV20-1 and TRBJ2-3; TRBD2 agrees at 13 bases. Germline V gene sequence: CDR1 DFQATT, CDR2 SNEGSKA (reference sequence). After removal of 3 bases from V and 2 bases from J, the junction contained 8 bases not matched to a gene. The CDR3 is 17 amino acids. CDR3 in DNA: TGCAGTGCTAGCTCACTAGCGGGGGGGTTTTCCACAGATACGCAGTATTTT. It yields the protein CSASSLAGGFSTDTQYF.

The chain joins TRBV29-1 to TRBJ2-5; a weak D match, TRBD1 (5 bases). Germline assignment: CDR1 SQVTM and CDR2 ANQGSEA. This CDR3 has 13 residues. Trimming left V 5 bases short and J 5 bases short, with 15 bases between. The CDR3: CSVQVSGRETQYF. The CDR3 nucleotides read TGCAGCGTTCAAGTCTCAGGGCGCGAGACCCAGTACTTC.

J is TRBJ2-1 and V is TRBV7-2; D tentatively reads TRBD1 or TRBD2 (6 bases each). This CDR3 spans 16 amino acids. Trimming cost V 1 base and J 0 bases, with 10 bases left between them. CDR1 SGHTA and CDR2 FQGNSA come from the germline V gene. CDR3 in amino acids: CASSLVSGASYNEQFF. CDR3 DNA sequence: TGTGCCAGCAGCTTAGTTTCGGGGGCCTCCTACAATGAGCAGTTCTTC.

This clonotype came up a few times. Since a much larger clone is just one base distant, this may be a read error. The chain combines TRBV28 with TRBJ1-2; D gene unclear. The germline V and J ends were trimmed by 6 bases and 2 bases, with 10 bases remaining between them. The CDR3 sequence is 13 residues long. Germline V gene data show CDR1 as MDHEN and CDR2 as SYDVKM. The CDR3: CASSRIGNYGYTF. The CDR3 DNA sequence: TGTGCCAGCAGCCGCATAGGGAACTATGGCTACACCTTC.

Details on this clonotype: Germline and junction disagree at one end, which may indicate a read error. The chain combines TRBV25-1 with TRBJ1-2; D gene ambiguous. This CDR3 contains 15 residues. Germline CDR1 is MGHDK and CDR2 is SYGVNS. In DNA form, the CDR3 reads TGTGCCGGCAGTGGAGGATGGGGTTCTAACTATGGCTACACCTTC. Protein product: CAGSGGWGSNYGYTF.

The chain combines TRBV7-6 with TRBJ2-1; 8 bases map to TRBD2. This CDR3 is built from 16 residues. CDR1 and CDR2 from the germline V gene are SGHVS and FNYEAQ. Unmatched junction bases numbered 15, after V lost 7 bases and J lost 7 bases. CDR3 sequence: CASNIIAGTMGNEQFF. The CDR3, as DNA: TGTGCCAGCAACATCATAGCGGGGACTATGGGGAATGAGCAGTTCTTC. Together with reference TRBV7-6 and TRBJ2-1, the CDR3 gives the full variable domain: GAGVSQSPRYKVTKRGQDVALRCDPISGHVSLYWYRQALGQGPEFLTYFNYEAQQDKSGLPNDRFSAERPEGSISTLTIQRTEQRDSAMYRCASNIIAGTMGNEQFFGPGTRLTVL.

Only a few counts were recorded for this clonotype. The V call is TRBV15, the J call TRBJ1-2; 9 bases agree with TRBD1. The germline CDR1 and CDR2 sequences are LNHNV and YYDKDF (reference sequence). Germline trimming cut 6 bases from V and 1 base from J; bases unmatched to any gene: 6. This CDR3 is built from 15 residues. CDR3 nucleotides: TGTGCCACCAGTGGGGGACAGGGCCTTAACTATGGCTACACCTTC. It translates to CATSGGQGLNYGYTF.

The chain uses TRBV12-3 or TRBV12-4 and TRBJ1-2; TRBD1 agrees at 11 bases. V lost 4 bases, J lost 7 bases, and 8 bases stayed unmatched. The length of the CDR3 is 15 residues. DNA of the CDR3: TGTGCCAGCAGTTCTTGGACAGGGGGCGGTTCTGGCTACACCTTC. This gives the protein CASSSWTGGGSGYTF.

This chain joins TRBV7-9 and TRBJ1-5; D might be TRBD1 (5 bases). V lost 4 bases, J lost 1 base, and 11 bases lay in between. The CDR3 loop spans 15 amino acids. The germline V gene encodes CDR1 SEHNR and CDR2 FQNEAQ (reference sequence). The chain's CDR3 is CASSSSGLSNQPQHF. The CDR3, as DNA: TGTGCCAGCAGCTCCTCAGGGTTAAGCAATCAGCCCCAGCATTTT.

The chain uses TRBV7-8 and TRBJ1-5, with D possibly being TRBD1 (5 bases). The germline V and J ends were trimmed by 0 bases and 12 bases, with 21 bases remaining between them. This CDR3 contains 16 residues. Germline V CDR1 and CDR2: SGHVS, FQNEAQ. CDR3 coding DNA: TGTGCCAGCAGCTTAGCGCGGGGGAAGGGGCACGGTCTCCAGCATTTT. It codes for CASSLARGKGHGLQHF.

V usage is TRBV5-5 and J usage is TRBJ2-7; D tentatively fits TRBD1 or TRBD2 (6 bases each). Germline CDR1 is SGHKS and CDR2 is YYEKEE (reference sequence). V was pared by 0 bases and J by 4 bases, with 17 bases between. CDR3 size: 16 residues. CDR3 nucleotide sequence: TGTGCCAGCAGCTTGGGAGACGGGGGCCCCGGGTACGAGCAGTACTTC. Translating gives CASSLGDGGPGYEQYF.

The chain is built from TRBV20-1 and TRBJ2-1, with D possibly being TRBD1 (5 bases). This CDR3 is built from 13 residues. Germline V CDR1 and CDR2: DFQATT, SNEGSKA (reference sequence). V lost 5 bases to trimming and J lost 3 bases, with 11 bases between them. This CDR3 is CSARPDNYNEQFF. For the CDR3, the DNA is TGCAGTGCTCGGCCGGACAACTACAATGAGCAGTTCTTC.

This clonotype was recorded a few times. The genes are TRBV29-1 and TRBJ2-1; tentative D call: TRBD2 (5 bases). Trimming stripped 4 bases from V and 0 bases from J, with 16 bases between. The CDR3 contains 16 residues. Germline loops: CDR1 SQVTM, CDR2 ANQGSEA. The CDR3 is CSVATGRRYSYNEQFF. Here the CDR3 DNA reads TGCAGCGTTGCCACGGGAAGACGGTACTCCTACAATGAGCAGTTCTTC.

This clonotype was detected only once. This sequence joins TRBV29-1 and TRBJ1-1; 7 nucleotides match TRBD1. The CDR3 extends over 14 amino acids. The trim removed 7 bases at V and 1 base at J, leaving 9 bases unmatched. The germline V gene encodes CDR1 SQVTM and CDR2 ANQGSEA. CDR3 protein: CSARVGTANTEAFF. The CDR3 DNA is TGCAGCGCTAGAGTTGGGACAGCGAACACTGAAGCTTTCTTT.

This clonotype occurred a few times. J is TRBJ2-5 and V is TRBV24-1; 8 nucleotides agree with TRBD2. The trim removed 1 base at V and 4 bases at J, leaving 4 bases unmatched. CDR3 length: 15 residues. Germline V CDR1 and CDR2: KGHDR, SFDVKD. The CDR3 is CATSDFSGEGETQYF. The CDR3 DNA is TGTGCCACCAGTGATTTTAGCGGGGAAGGAGAGACCCAGTACTTC.

This clonotype was detected once. The chain combines TRBV20-1 with TRBJ2-5; no reliable D call. The V and J ends lost 1 base and 3 bases respectively, with 9 bases between them. Germline lookup yields CDR1 DFQATT and CDR2 SNEGSKA (reference sequence). The CDR3 covers 13 residues. CDR3 coding DNA: TGCAGTGCTAGAGTCGCTCAGGAAGAGACCCAGTACTTC. Translating it yields CSARVAQEETQYF.

This clonotype was counted a few times. The V call is TRBV4-2, the J call TRBJ2-1; 11 positions agree with TRBD1. Germline-derived CDR1 and CDR2 are LGHNA and YNFKEQ. Losses at the gene ends were 6 bases for V and 7 bases for J; bases not matched to a gene: 8. The CDR3 length is 15 residues. CDR3 sequence reads: CASRLGQGAANEQFF. CDR3 coding DNA: TGTGCCAGCAGACTTGGACAGGGGGCGGCAAATGAGCAGTTCTTC.

Remarks on this clonotype: A read error may produce the germline difference seen at one junction end. The chain combines TRBV5-1 with TRBJ1-2; 7 nucleotides line up with TRBD1. CDR3 length: 15 amino acids. Germline CDR1 is SGHRS and CDR2 is YFSETQ. The CDR3 region is CASSYDGGQSYDYTF. DNA of the CDR3: TGCGCCAGCAGCTACGACGGGGGACAGTCTTATGACTACACCTTC.

This sequence joins TRBV7-2 and TRBJ2-3; D may match TRBD1 or TRBD2 (5 bases each). The ends were cut back, 5 bases at V and 14 bases at J, with 20 bases in the middle. Germline CDR1 reads SGHTA; CDR2 reads FQGNSA. This CDR3 spans 13 amino acids. The CDR3 DNA reads TGTGCCAGCAGCCCCAGGACCGAGGGGTCGGGGTATTTT. This gives the protein CASSPRTEGSGYF. The entire variable domain, with the rest obtained from reference TRBV7-2 and TRBJ2-3, is as follows: GAGVSQSPSNKVTEKGKDVELRCDPISGHTALYWYRQSLGQGLEFLIYFQGNSAPDKSGLPSDRFSAERTGGSVSTLTIQRTQQEDSAVYLCASSPRTEGSGYFGPGTRLTVL.